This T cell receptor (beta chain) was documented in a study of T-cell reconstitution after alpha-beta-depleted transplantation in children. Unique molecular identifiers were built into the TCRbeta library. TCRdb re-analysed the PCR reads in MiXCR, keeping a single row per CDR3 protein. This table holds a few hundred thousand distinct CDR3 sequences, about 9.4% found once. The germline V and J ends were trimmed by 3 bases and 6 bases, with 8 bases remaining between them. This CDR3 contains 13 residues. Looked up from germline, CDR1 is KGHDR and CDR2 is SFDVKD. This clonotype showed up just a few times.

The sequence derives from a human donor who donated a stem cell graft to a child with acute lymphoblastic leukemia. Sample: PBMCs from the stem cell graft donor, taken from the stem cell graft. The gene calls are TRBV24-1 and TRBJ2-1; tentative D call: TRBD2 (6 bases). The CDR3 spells CATSDGGVNEQFF. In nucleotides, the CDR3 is TGTGCCACCAGTGATGGAGGGGTCAATGAGCAGTTCTTC.